Shown below are 5 T cell receptor beta chains from a single sample sequenced in a study of T cells after yellow fever vaccination. MiXCR was run by TCRdb on the 5' RACE reads, yielding one entry per CDR3 protein. The table shows 95,000 to 150,000 distinct CDR3 sequences, with around 15% occurring only once. Source: CD8+ T cells sorted from PBMCs, taken 5 days after the yellow fever booster vaccination. The origin of the receptors is a man aged 18 to 29 who received the YFV17D yellow fever vaccine.

The rearrangement joins TRBV6-6 to TRBJ2-7, with TRBD1 as a possible D gene (7 bases). Trimming took 5 bases from V and 0 from J, leaving 11 bases between them. The CDR3 spans 14 residues. Germline-derived CDR1 and CDR2 are MNHNY and SVGAGI (reference sequence). The CDR3, as DNA: TGTGCCAGCAGTGGACAGGAGGGCTCCTACGAGCAGTACTTC. Amino acid sequence: CASSGQEGSYEQYF.

The rearrangement links TRBV5-6 to TRBJ2-3; 8 nucleotides match TRBD1. Trimming removed 4 bases from V and 3 bases from J; junction bases left unmatched: 7. CDR1 and CDR2 (germline): SGHDT, YYEEEE. The CDR3 loop spans 15 amino acids. The CDR3 nucleotides read TGTGCCAGCAGCCTGGGCCGGGACAGGACAGATACGCAGTATTTT. Translation: CASSLGRDRTDTQYF.

A few counts support this clonotype. This sequence joins TRBV14 and TRBJ2-7, with D perhaps TRBD2 (5 bases). Deletions cut 0 bases from V and 7 bases from J, with 25 bases between. This CDR3 comprises 18 residues. Germline CDR1 is SGHDN and CDR2 is FVKESK. This CDR3 is CASSQDKSESRGWREQYF. In DNA form, the CDR3 reads TGTGCCAGCAGCCAAGATAAATCCGAGTCGAGAGGTTGGAGGGAGCAGTACTTC.

This clonotype came up a few times. This chain uses TRBV4-1 with TRBJ2-7; 8 positions match TRBD1. The CDR3 totals 16 residues. In germline, CDR1 is MGHRA, CDR2 YSYEKL. V lost 1 base to trimming and J lost 1 base; unmatched junction nucleotides: 6. Here the CDR3 DNA reads TGCGCCAGCAGCCAAGTAGGGGGGACAGGATCCTACGAGCAGTACTTC. This codes for CASSQVGGTGSYEQYF.

Ten or more counts support this clonotype. The genes are TRBV6-5 and TRBJ2-7; tentatively, D is TRBD2 (6 bases). Trimming cost V 6 bases and J 4 bases, with 19 bases left between them. The CDR3 runs to 15 residues. Germline V gene lookup returns CDR1 MNHEY and CDR2 SVGAGI. Here the CDR3 reads CASRPPGGSTYEQYF. The CDR3 DNA sequence: TGTGCCAGCAGGCCACCCGGGGGTTCTACTTACGAGCAGTACTTC.